The T cell receptor beta chain described here comes from a study of shared clonotypes between healthy human individuals. Study results and caveats: Across four donors, naive CD4 shared 5% to 6%, naive CD8 around 3.5%, memory CD4 2% to 2.5%, memory CD8 0.4% to 0.5%. Deeper or shallower sequencing was expected to change how clonotypes are shared among donors.

Worth noting for this clone: Its antigen is unidentified. Other DNA sequences in this sample translate to the same CDR3.

Source study methods: There were no quality scores in the junction-only immunoSEQ sequences, so filtering differed. Using immunoSEQ multiplex PCR, the repertoire was profiled, and TCRdb retains in-frame clones only, with some absent. That table is the source of V, J and clone size, and D and trimming were worked out from the DNA. The data contain about 680,000 clones, roughly 73% of them seen just once; the ten biggest clones take up 1.5% to 2%. The origin of this receptor is a woman aged 25 to 39 in good health. Sequenced: memory CD4+ T cells sorted from blood. The sample's subset: CD45RA-negative fraction.

This CDR3 is CASSWASGAYNEQFF. In DNA, the CDR3 is TGCGCCAGCAGCTGGGCTAGCGGAGCCTACAATGAGCAGTTCTTC. The V call is TRBV5-1, the J call TRBJ2-1; 7 positions match TRBD2. V gave up 3 bases and J gave up 2 bases; unmatched junction bases: 5. Germline CDR1 reads SGHRS; CDR2 reads YFSETQ. The CDR3 loop spans 15 amino acids.